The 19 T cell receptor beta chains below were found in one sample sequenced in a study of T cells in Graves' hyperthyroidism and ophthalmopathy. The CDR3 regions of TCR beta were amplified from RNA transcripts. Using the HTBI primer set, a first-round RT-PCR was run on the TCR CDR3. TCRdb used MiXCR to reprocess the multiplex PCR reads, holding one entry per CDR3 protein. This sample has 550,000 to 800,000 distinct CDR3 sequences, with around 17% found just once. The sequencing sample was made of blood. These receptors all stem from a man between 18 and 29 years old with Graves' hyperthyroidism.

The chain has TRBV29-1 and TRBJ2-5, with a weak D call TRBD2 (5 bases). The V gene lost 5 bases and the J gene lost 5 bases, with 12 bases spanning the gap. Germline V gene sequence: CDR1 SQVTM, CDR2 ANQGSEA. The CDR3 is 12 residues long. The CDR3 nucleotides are TGCAGCGTTACCCAGGAGGCGGAGACCCAGTACTTC. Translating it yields CSVTQEAETQYF.

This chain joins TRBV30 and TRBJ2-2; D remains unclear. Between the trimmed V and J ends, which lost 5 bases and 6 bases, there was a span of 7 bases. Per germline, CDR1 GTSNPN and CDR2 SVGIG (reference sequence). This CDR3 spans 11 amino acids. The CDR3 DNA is TGTGCCTGGTCCGAGGCCGGGGAGCTGTTTTTT. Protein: CAWSEAGELFF.

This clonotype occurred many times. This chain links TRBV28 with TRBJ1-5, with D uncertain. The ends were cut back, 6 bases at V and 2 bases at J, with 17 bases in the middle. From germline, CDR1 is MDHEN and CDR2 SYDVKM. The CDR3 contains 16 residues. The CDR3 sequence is CASRDGGSIGNQPQHF. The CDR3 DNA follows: TGTGCCAGCAGAGACGGCGGCTCGATTGGCAATCAGCCCCAGCATTTT.

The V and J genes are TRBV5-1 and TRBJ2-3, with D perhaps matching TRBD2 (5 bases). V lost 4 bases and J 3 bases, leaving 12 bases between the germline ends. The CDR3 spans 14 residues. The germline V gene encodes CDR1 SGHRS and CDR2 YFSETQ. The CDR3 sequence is CASSRTQNTDTQYF. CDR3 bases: TGCGCCAGCAGCCGGACTCAGAATACAGATACGCAGTATTTT.

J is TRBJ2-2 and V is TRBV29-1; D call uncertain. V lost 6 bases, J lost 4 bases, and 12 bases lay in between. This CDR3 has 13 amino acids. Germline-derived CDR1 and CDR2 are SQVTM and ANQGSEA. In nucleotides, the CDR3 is TGCAGCGTCCTCCCCGGAATCACCGGGGAGCTGTTTTTT. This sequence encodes CSVLPGITGELFF.

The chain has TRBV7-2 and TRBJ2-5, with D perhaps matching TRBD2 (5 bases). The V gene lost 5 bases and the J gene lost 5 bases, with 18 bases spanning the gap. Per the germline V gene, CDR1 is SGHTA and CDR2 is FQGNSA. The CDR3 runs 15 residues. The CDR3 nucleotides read TGTGCCAGCAGCCCTCAATTGCGCCGGGGTGAGACCCAGTACTTC. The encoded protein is CASSPQLRRGETQYF.

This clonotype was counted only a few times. This CDR3 is CAWVRQGLEETQYF. Here the CDR3 DNA reads TGTGCCTGGGTCAGACAGGGCCTTGAAGAGACCCAGTACTTC. The rearrangement uses TRBV30 and TRBJ2-5; 7 positions agree with TRBD1. The CDR3 loop spans 14 amino acids. Trimming took 5 bases from V and 3 from J; bases not matched to a gene: 9. Germline CDR1 GTSNPN, CDR2 SVGIG (reference sequence).

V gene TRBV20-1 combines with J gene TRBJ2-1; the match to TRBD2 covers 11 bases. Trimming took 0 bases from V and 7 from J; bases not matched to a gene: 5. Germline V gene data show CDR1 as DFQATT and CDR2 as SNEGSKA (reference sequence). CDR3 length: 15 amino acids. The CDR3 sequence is CSARDPRTSGNEQFF. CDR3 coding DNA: TGCAGTGCTAGAGATCCGCGGACTAGCGGGAATGAGCAGTTCTTC.

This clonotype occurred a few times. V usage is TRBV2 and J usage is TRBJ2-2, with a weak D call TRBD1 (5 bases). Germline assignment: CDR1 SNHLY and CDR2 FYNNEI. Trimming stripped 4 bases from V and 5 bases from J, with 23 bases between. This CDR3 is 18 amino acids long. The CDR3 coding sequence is TGTGCCAGCAGTGGTAGTTTTTTTAGTACAGGAAGGACCGGGGAGCTGTTTTTT. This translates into CASSGSFFSTGRTGELFF.

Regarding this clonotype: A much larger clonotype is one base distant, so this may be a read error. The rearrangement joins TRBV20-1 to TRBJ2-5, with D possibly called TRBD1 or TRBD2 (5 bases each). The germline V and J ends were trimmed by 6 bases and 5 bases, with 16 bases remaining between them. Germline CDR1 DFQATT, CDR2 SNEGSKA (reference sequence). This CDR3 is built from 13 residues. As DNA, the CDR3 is TGCAGTGCGCCACGGGGACGGGCGGAGACCCAGTACTTC. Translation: CSAPRGRAETQYF.

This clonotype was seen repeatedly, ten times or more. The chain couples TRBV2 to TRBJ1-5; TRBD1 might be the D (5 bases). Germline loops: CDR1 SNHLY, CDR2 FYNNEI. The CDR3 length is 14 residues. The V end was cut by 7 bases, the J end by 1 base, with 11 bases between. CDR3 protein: CASTPGESNQPQHF. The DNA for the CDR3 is TGTGCCAGCACCCCGGGGGAGAGCAATCAGCCCCAGCATTTT.

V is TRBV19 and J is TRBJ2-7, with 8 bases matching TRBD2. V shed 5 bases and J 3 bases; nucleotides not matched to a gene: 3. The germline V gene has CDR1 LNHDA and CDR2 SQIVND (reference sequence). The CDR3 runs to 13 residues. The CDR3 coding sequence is TGTGCCAGTAGTTCTAGCGGGCACTACGAGCAGTACTTC. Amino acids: CASSSSGHYEQYF.

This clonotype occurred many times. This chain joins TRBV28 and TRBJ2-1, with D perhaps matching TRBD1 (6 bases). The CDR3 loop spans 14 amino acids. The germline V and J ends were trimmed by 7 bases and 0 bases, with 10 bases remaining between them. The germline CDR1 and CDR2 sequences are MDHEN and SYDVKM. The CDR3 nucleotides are TGTGCCAGCACAGGGGTAGCCTCCTACAATGAGCAGTTCTTC. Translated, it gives CASTGVASYNEQFF. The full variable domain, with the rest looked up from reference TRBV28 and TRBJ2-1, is DVKVTQSSRYLVKRTGEKVFLECVQDMDHENMFWYRQDPGLGLRLIYFSYDVKMKEKGDIPEGYSVSREKKERFSLILESASTNQTSMYLCASTGVASYNEQFFGPGTRLTVL.

As DNA, the CDR3 is TGTGCCAGCAGTTCCGGAAGGGGCCTTGGCTACACCTTC. This codes for CASSSGRGLGYTF. This chain joins TRBV27 and TRBJ1-2, with D perhaps TRBD1 (5 bases). The CDR3 length is 13 residues. The V and J ends lost 4 bases and 7 bases respectively, with 13 bases between them. Germline-derived CDR1 and CDR2 are MNHEY and SMNVEV (reference sequence).

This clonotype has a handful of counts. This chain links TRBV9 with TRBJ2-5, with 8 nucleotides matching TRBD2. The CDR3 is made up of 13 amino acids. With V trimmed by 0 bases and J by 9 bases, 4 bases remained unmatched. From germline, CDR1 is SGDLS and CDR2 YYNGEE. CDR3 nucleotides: TGTGCCAGCAGCGTAGACGGGAGGGTGTCCCAGTACTTC. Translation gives CASSVDGRVSQYF.

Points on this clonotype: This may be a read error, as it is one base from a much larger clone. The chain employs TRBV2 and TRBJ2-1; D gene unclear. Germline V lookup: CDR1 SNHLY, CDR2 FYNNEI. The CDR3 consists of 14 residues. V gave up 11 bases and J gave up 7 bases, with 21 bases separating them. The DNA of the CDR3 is TGTGCCTTCACCCCGGAACTGGGTGTTAATGAGCAGTTCTTC. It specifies CAFTPELGVNEQFF. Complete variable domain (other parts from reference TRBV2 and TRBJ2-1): EPEVTQTPSHQVTQMGQEVILRCVPISNHLYFYWYRQILGQKVEFLVSFYNNEISEKSEIFDDQFSVERPDGSNFTLKIRSTKLEDSAMYFCAFTPELGVNEQFFGPGTRLTVL.

The CDR3 sequence: CASSLRDSSGANVLTF. The CDR3 region has the DNA TGTGCCAGCAGCTTACGGGACAGCTCTGGGGCCAACGTCCTGACTTTC. The J gene is TRBJ2-6, the V gene TRBV11-2; 7 nucleotides agree with TRBD1. The germline gives CDR1 SGHAT, CDR2 FQNNGV. The CDR3 runs 16 residues. The ends lost 2 bases at V and 0 bases at J; junction bases unmatched: 1.

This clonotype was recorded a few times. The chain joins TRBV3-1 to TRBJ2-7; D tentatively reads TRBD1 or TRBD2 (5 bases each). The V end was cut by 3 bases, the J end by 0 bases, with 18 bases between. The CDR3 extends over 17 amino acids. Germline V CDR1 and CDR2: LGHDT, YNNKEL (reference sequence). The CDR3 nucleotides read TGTGCCAGCAGCCACGGAATCAGGGACCTAAGCTCCTACGAGCAGTACTTC. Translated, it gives CASSHGIRDLSSYEQYF.

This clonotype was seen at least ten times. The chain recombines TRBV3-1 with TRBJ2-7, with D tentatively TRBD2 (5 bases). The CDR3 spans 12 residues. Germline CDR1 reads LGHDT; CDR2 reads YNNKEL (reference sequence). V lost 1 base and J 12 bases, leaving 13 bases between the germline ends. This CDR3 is CASSQGGGGPYF. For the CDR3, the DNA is TGTGCCAGCAGCCAAGGTGGAGGCGGGCCGTACTTC.